The 19 T cell receptor beta chains below come from one sample, sequenced in a study of cytomegalovirus exposure and HLA in healthy donors. Clones were read by immunoSEQ multiplex PCR, and TCRdb kept only the in-frame ones, dropping some. The sample records roughly 120,000 clones, approximately 89% being singletons. Source material: PBMCs. These receptors came from a woman younger than 35 in good health and CMV-seronegative.

V usage is TRBV10-3 and J usage is TRBJ1-1; D perhaps matches TRBD1 (5 bases). This CDR3 has 14 amino acids. V was shortened by 0 bases and J by 3 bases, with 8 bases between the two germline ends. The germline V gene has CDR1 ENHRY and CDR2 SYGVKD. DNA for the CDR3: TGTGCCATCAGTGAGTCTCTGGGGCACACTGAAGCTTTCTTT. Translated, it gives CAISESLGHTEAFF.

The chain links TRBV6-5 to TRBJ1-1, with TRBD1 matching 9 bases. Germline values: CDR1 MNHEY, CDR2 SVGAGI. The CDR3 sequence is 14 residues long. Unmatched junction bases numbered 6, after V lost 5 bases and J lost 5 bases. Here the CDR3 reads CASSRDREGTEAFF. The CDR3 coding sequence is TGTGCCAGCAGTAGGGACAGGGAGGGAACTGAAGCTTTCTTT.

The count of this clone is one. V and J are TRBV11-2 and TRBJ2-2; no clear D. The germline V gene has CDR1 SGHAT and CDR2 FQNNGV. The germline V and J ends were trimmed by 3 bases and 4 bases, with 9 bases remaining between them. The length of the CDR3 is 14 residues. DNA for the CDR3: TGTGCCAGCAGCTTTCGGTCGGGCACCGGGGAGCTGTTTTTT. Translated, it gives CASSFRSGTGELFF.

This rearrangement joins TRBV7-2 to TRBJ2-7; 10 nucleotides agree with TRBD2. J was trimmed by 3 bases and V by 2 bases; bases with no gene match: 7. The CDR3 loop spans 16 amino acids. Germline CDR1 and CDR2: SGHTA and FQGNSA. The CDR3 protein is CASSLPRVAGGYEQYF. Written as DNA, the CDR3 is TGTGCCAGCAGCTTACCCCGGGTAGCGGGAGGCTACGAGCAGTACTTC.

The V and J genes are TRBV5-1 and TRBJ2-5; 13 nucleotides align to TRBD2. Germline CDR1 is SGHRS and CDR2 is YFSETQ. V shed 4 bases and J 4 bases; nucleotides not matched to a gene: 10. CDR3 size: 17 residues. CDR3 DNA sequence: TGCGCCAGCAGCCCCGGACTAGCGGGAGAGGGAGGAGAGACCCAGTACTTC. Its protein is CASSPGLAGEGGETQYF. Using reference TRBV5-1 and TRBJ2-5 for the parts outside the CDR3, the full variable domain is KAGVTQTPRYLIKTRGQQVTLSCSPISGHRSVSWYQQTPGQGLQFLFEYFSETQRNKGNFPGRFSGRQFSNSRSEMNVSTLELGDSALYLCASSPGLAGEGGETQYFGPGTRLLVL.

This clone was observed a few times. The V call is TRBV10-2, the J call TRBJ2-1; D is unresolved. CDR3 length equals 15 residues. Looked up from germline, CDR1 is WSHSY and CDR2 is SAAADI. Trimming took 5 bases from V and 0 from J, leaving 11 bases between them. The CDR3 nucleotides are TGCGCCAGCAGTTTCCTAGATAGCTCCTACAATGAGCAGTTCTTC. Translating it yields CASSFLDSSYNEQFF.

This chain joins TRBV16 and TRBJ1-3; perhaps TRBD1 as D (5 bases). With 1 base removed from V and 1 base from J, the gap between germline ends came to 11 bases. Germline values: CDR1 KGHSY, CDR2 FQNENV. The CDR3 has 16 amino acids. The CDR3 spells CASSQLTAPSGNTIYF. The CDR3 nucleotides read TGTGCCAGCAGCCAATTGACAGCGCCTTCTGGAAACACCATATATTTT.

This chain links TRBV6-5 with TRBJ1-3; 9 bases line up with TRBD1. J was trimmed by 3 bases and V by 4 bases; bases with no gene match: 7. Germline lookup yields CDR1 MNHEY and CDR2 SVGAGI. The length of the CDR3 is 16 residues. The CDR3 sequence is CASSSATGQGGNTIYF. In nucleotides, the CDR3 is TGTGCCAGCAGTTCCGCCACGGGACAGGGTGGAAACACCATATATTTT.

The chain recombines TRBV12-5 with TRBJ1-1; a weak D match, TRBD1 (5 bases). This CDR3 contains 17 residues. Germline lookup yields CDR1 LGHNT and CDR2 FRNRAP. The germline V and J ends were trimmed by 0 bases and 2 bases, with 16 bases remaining between them. The CDR3 region has the DNA TGTGCTAGTGGTTTGGTACTTGGGGGGGTACCTAACACTGAAGCTTTCTTT. Translation: CASGLVLGGVPNTEAFF. Looking up the rest from reference TRBV12-5 and TRBJ1-1 gives the full variable domain: DARVTQTPRHKVTEMGQEVTMRCQPILGHNTVFWYRQTMMQGLELLAYFRNRAPLDDSGMPKDRFSAEMPDATLATLKIQPSEPRDSAVYFCASGLVLGGVPNTEAFFGQGTRLTVV.

This chain links TRBV9 with TRBJ2-3; 12 bases are shared with TRBD1. This CDR3 has 15 amino acids. CDR1 is SGDLS, CDR2 YYNGEE, per germline. Trimming removed 6 bases from V and 4 bases from J; junction bases left unmatched: 6. The CDR3 region is CASTPGQGAADTQYF. The CDR3 coding sequence is TGTGCCAGCACACCGGGACAGGGGGCCGCAGATACGCAGTATTTT.

This clone has more than one count but fewer than ten. The rearrangement links TRBV7-9 to TRBJ2-7; D remains unclear. This CDR3 is 11 amino acids long. V lost 3 bases to trimming and J lost 7 bases, with 7 bases between them. Germline CDR1 is SEHNR and CDR2 is FQNEAQ (reference sequence). The chain's CDR3 is CASSFETEQYF. In DNA, the CDR3 is TGTGCCAGCAGCTTCGAGACAGAGCAGTACTTC.

This clone occurred a few times. The chain has TRBV11-2 and TRBJ2-7, with TRBD1 identical over 11 bases. V lost 5 bases, J lost 2 bases, and 5 bases stayed unmatched. This CDR3 is built from 15 residues. Germline assignment: CDR1 SGHAT and CDR2 FQNNGV. In DNA, the CDR3 is TGTGCCAGCAGCCGGGACAGGGGGGCACCCTACGAGCAGTACTTC. Translation gives CASSRDRGAPYEQYF.

This sequence joins TRBV6-1 and TRBJ2-1; TRBD1 agrees at 8 bases. CDR3 length equals 16 residues. Trimming cost V 0 bases and J 5 bases; bases outside gene matches: 6. Germline-derived CDR1 and CDR2 are MNHNS and SASEGT. In DNA, the CDR3 is TGTGCCAGCAGTGAAGCGCCTGGACAGGGCCACAATGAGCAGTTCTTC. Residues: CASSEAPGQGHNEQFF.

The gene calls are TRBV28 and TRBJ2-2; weak D call: TRBD1 (6 bases). Germline V CDR1 and CDR2: MDHEN, SYDVKM. Trimming took 7 bases from V and 4 from J, leaving 16 bases between them. The CDR3 runs to 15 residues. The CDR3 protein is CASTKTGPSTGELFF. The CDR3 DNA reads TGTGCCAGCACTAAGACAGGACCTTCCACCGGGGAGCTGTTTTTT.

The chain uses TRBV2 and TRBJ1-1; 10 bases line up with TRBD1. The CDR3 extends over 14 amino acids. The ends lost 4 bases at V and 1 base at J; junction bases unmatched: 0. Germline V CDR1 and CDR2: SNHLY, FYNNEI. CDR3 protein: CASSGDRGNTEAFF. The CDR3 coding sequence is TGTGCCAGCAGTGGGGACAGGGGGAACACTGAAGCTTTCTTT. The whole variable domain, remainder taken from reference TRBV2 and TRBJ1-1, is EPEVTQTPSHQVTQMGQEVILRCVPISNHLYFYWYRQILGQKVEFLVSFYNNEISEKSEIFDDQFSVERPDGSNFTLKIRSTKLEDSAMYFCASSGDRGNTEAFFGQGTRLTVV.

This sequence joins TRBV2 and TRBJ2-3; no firm D call. CDR1 is SNHLY, CDR2 FYNNEI, per germline. The CDR3 runs to 12 residues. V gave up 6 bases and J gave up 3 bases, with 7 bases separating them. The CDR3 nucleotides are TGTGCCAGCAGGGCCGGGACAGATACGCAGTATTTT. Its protein is CASRAGTDTQYF.

This clone appeared a few times. The gene calls are TRBV28 and TRBJ2-7, with 9 bases matching TRBD1. CDR1 MDHEN and CDR2 SYDVKM come from the germline V gene. The V segment lost 3 bases and the J segment 2 bases; nucleotides outside the gene matches: 5. There are 15 residues in the CDR3. The CDR3 loop reads CASSFRQGGPYEQYF. In DNA form, the CDR3 reads TGTGCCAGCAGTTTCCGACAGGGGGGTCCCTACGAGCAGTACTTC.

The chain recombines TRBV21-1 with TRBJ1-5; the D call of TRBD1 is as the table states it, not checked on the DNA. TRBV21-1 constitutes a pseudogene. The CDR3 extends over 15 amino acids. The CDR3 bases are TGTGCCAGCAGGACCGGACAGGGCGGCAGAGAGCCCCAGCATTTT. Encoded protein: CASRTGQGGREPQHF.

V is TRBV7-9 and J is TRBJ2-1; 8 nucleotides align to TRBD2. Germline CDR1 SEHNR, CDR2 FQNEAQ (reference sequence). This CDR3 region has 14 residues. With 5 bases clipped from V and 3 bases from J, the junction kept 3 bases outside the gene matches. CDR3 in DNA: TGTGCCAGCAGCATTAGCGGGGACTACAATGAGCAGTTCTTC. Protein sequence: CASSISGDYNEQFF.